Presented here are 13 T cell receptor beta chains from one specimen sequenced in a study of T cell responses to AZD1222 COVID-19 vaccine. Assay: immunoSEQ multiplex PCR; the TCRdb copy retains only in-frame clones and omits some. The table shows about 150,000 clones, with over 70% occurring only once. Source: peripheral blood, taken 28 days after the second AZD1222 dose. These receptors all come from an adult who received the AZD1222 COVID-19 vaccine.

The chain uses TRBV10-3 and TRBJ1-1; D unclear. CDR3 length: 13 amino acids. Germline CDR1 is ENHRY and CDR2 is SYGVKD. Deletions cut 6 bases from V and 2 bases from J, with 10 bases between. This CDR3 reads CAIRQGGNTEAFF. In DNA form, the CDR3 reads TGTGCCATCAGACAAGGAGGAAACACTGAAGCTTTCTTT.

This rearrangement joins TRBV7-2 to TRBJ2-2; no clear D. This CDR3 region has 15 residues. Germline V gene lookup returns CDR1 SGHTA and CDR2 FQGNSA. Trimming stripped 4 bases from V and 5 bases from J, with 14 bases between. CDR3 in DNA: TGTGCCAGCAGCTCTCCGGCCCGTAAGACCGGGGAGCTGTTTTTT. Residues: CASSSPARKTGELFF.

This clone was seen only a few times. The J gene is TRBJ2-4, the V gene TRBV7-9; 9 bases match TRBD1. Germline-derived CDR1 and CDR2 are SEHNR and FQNEAQ (reference sequence). V gave up 1 base and J gave up 0 bases; unmatched junction bases: 10. This CDR3 comprises 19 residues. The CDR3 region is CASSLENRGRWEAKNIQYF. CDR3 DNA sequence: TGTGCCAGCAGCTTAGAAAACAGGGGGCGTTGGGAAGCCAAAAACATTCAGTACTTC.

The chain is built from TRBV6-6 and TRBJ2-2; a weak D match, TRBD2 (6 bases). The length of the CDR3 is 15 residues. The germline V gene encodes CDR1 MNHNY and CDR2 SVGAGI (reference sequence). V was pared by 2 bases and J by 2 bases, with 9 bases between. CDR3 nucleotide sequence: TGTGCCAGCAGTTACCGGGAGCAAAACACCGGGGAGCTGTTTTTT. It yields the protein CASSYREQNTGELFF.

The V and J genes are TRBV9 and TRBJ2-1; D is possibly TRBD2 (5 bases). This CDR3 contains 13 residues. V was pared by 0 bases and J by 8 bases, with 9 bases between. Germline V gene data show CDR1 as SGDLS and CDR2 as YYNGEE. CDR3 in amino acids: CASSVGPGDEQFF. For the CDR3, the DNA is TGTGCCAGCAGCGTAGGTCCCGGGGATGAGCAGTTCTTC.

This rearrangement joins TRBV18 to TRBJ2-2, with D possibly matching TRBD1 (5 bases). V was shortened by 1 base and J by 0 bases, with 12 bases between the two germline ends. CDR1 KGHSH and CDR2 LQKENI come from the germline V gene. This CDR3 contains 17 residues. CDR3 in DNA: TGTGCCAGCTCACCACTCGCTATACAGGCGAACACCGGGGAGCTGTTTTTT. Protein sequence: CASSPLAIQANTGELFF.

This chain uses TRBV19 with TRBJ2-1; D possibly corresponds to TRBD1 (6 bases). The CDR3 consists of 16 residues. Trimming removed 1 base from V and 7 bases from J, with 17 bases in between. Germline V gives CDR1 LNHDA, CDR2 SQIVND (reference sequence). The CDR3 loop reads CASSIGLSGHKNEQFF. The CDR3, as DNA: TGTGCCAGTAGTATAGGACTTTCGGGACATAAGAATGAGCAGTTCTTC.

V is TRBV2 and J is TRBJ2-3, with D uncertain. The CDR3 runs 13 residues. In germline, CDR1 is SNHLY, CDR2 FYNNEI. V lost 6 bases and J 6 bases, leaving 13 bases between the germline ends. CDR3 sequence: CASRTSPVDTQYF. The DNA of the CDR3 is TGTGCCAGCAGAACCTCCCCGGTGGATACGCAGTATTTT.

The J gene is TRBJ2-7, the V gene TRBV19; no definite D call. This CDR3 contains 14 residues. The germline V gene has CDR1 LNHDA and CDR2 SQIVND (reference sequence). V was pared by 3 bases and J by 4 bases, with 13 bases between. The CDR3, as DNA: TGTGCCAGTAGTATCTTACAGCTTACTTACGAGCAGTACTTC. This gives the protein CASSILQLTYEQYF.

V usage is TRBV3-1 (or the pseudogene TRBV3-2) and J usage is TRBJ2-3, with no clear D. The CDR3 has 15 residues. V dropped 3 bases and J dropped 1 base, with 11 bases sitting between them. Germline CDR1 and CDR2: LGHDT and YNNKEL (reference sequence). The CDR3 protein is CASSQGGFGTDTQYF. CDR3 coding DNA: TGTGCCAGCAGCCAGGGCGGCTTCGGCACAGATACGCAGTATTTT.

This clone was seen once. This chain joins TRBV11-2 and TRBJ2-5; 8 bases align to TRBD1. This CDR3 is 12 amino acids long. The V gene end was trimmed by 0 bases and the J gene end by 12 bases; junction bases not matched to a gene: 3. Germline V lookup: CDR1 SGHAT, CDR2 FQNNGV. The CDR3 spells CASSLDLGQEYF. The CDR3 region has the DNA TGTGCCAGCAGCTTAGACTTGGGACAGGAGTACTTC.

The rearrangement links TRBV7-3 to TRBJ2-1, with TRBD2 identical over 9 bases. Losses at the gene ends were 5 bases for V and 3 bases for J; bases not matched to a gene: 5. The germline V gene has CDR1 SGHTA and CDR2 FQGTGA. CDR3 length: 15 amino acids. CDR3 coding DNA: TGTGCCAGCAGCATAGATAGCGGGAGCTACAATGAGCAGTTCTTC. Amino acid sequence: CASSIDSGSYNEQFF.

The rearrangement links TRBV5-1 to TRBJ2-4; D not certain. The CDR3 extends over 17 amino acids. Trimming left V 0 bases short and J 1 base short, with 14 bases between. Germline V gene sequence: CDR1 SGHRS, CDR2 YFSETQ. Here the CDR3 DNA reads TGCGCCAGCAGCTTGGTTTCGGCGAACCGGGCCAAAAACATTCAGTACTTC. Translation: CASSLVSANRAKNIQYF.